This passage covers 27 T cell receptor beta chains from one sample sequenced in a study of cytomegalovirus exposure and HLA in healthy donors (TCRdb year 2017). Library method: the immunoSEQ multiplex PCR assay. A mixture of 60 forward primers for TCR Vbeta segments and 13 reverse primers for TCR Jbeta segments was used in the multiplex PCR. TCRdb took over this immuneACCESS table, retaining in-frame rearrangements with V and J assigned. Such tables are incomplete; in checked studies, under half of the missing clones stem from an unresolved V gene, and the remainder is unexplained. This sample holds fewer than 200,000 clones; around 82% were observed only once. The ten largest clones take up about 1.6% of the sample. The sequenced sample consisted of PBMCs. Every receptor here comes from a male donor in good health and CMV-seronegative.

The J gene is TRBJ1-2, the V gene TRBV19; 7 bases align to TRBD1. CDR1 and CDR2 from the germline V gene are LNHDA and SQIVND (reference sequence). V shed 10 bases and J 4 bases; nucleotides not matched to a gene: 6. CDR3 length equals 12 residues. The CDR3 sequence is CATGDSFYGYTF. Here the CDR3 DNA reads TGTGCCACCGGGGACAGCTTCTATGGCTACACCTTC.

This clone was recorded many times. The rearrangement joins TRBV7-3 to TRBJ2-1, with 9 bases identical to TRBD1. Germline-derived CDR1 and CDR2 are SGHTA and FQGTGA. Trimming at V came to 4 bases and at J to 7 bases, leaving 8 bases not matched to a gene. The CDR3 length is 15 residues. CDR3: CASSSLGTGLNEQFF. DNA of the CDR3: TGTGCCAGCAGCTCCCTGGGGACAGGGCTGAATGAGCAGTTCTTC.

J is TRBJ2-6 and V is TRBV13; tentative D call: TRBD2 (6 bases). The CDR3 sequence is 17 residues long. Trimming took off 0 bases at V and 4 bases at J, with 13 bases between the two ends. Per germline, CDR1 PRHDT and CDR2 FYEKMQ (reference sequence). Here the CDR3 reads CASSLGPSVRGANVLTF. CDR3 coding DNA: TGTGCCAGCAGCTTAGGCCCTAGCGTGCGCGGGGCCAACGTCCTGACTTTC.

The genes are TRBV14 and TRBJ2-7, with 8 bases identical to TRBD2. In germline, CDR1 is SGHDN, CDR2 FVKESK. The ends lost 1 base at V and 7 bases at J; junction bases unmatched: 9. CDR3 length equals 15 residues. CDR3 bases: TGTGCCAGCAGCCAAGGACTAGCGACCGTGGGGGAGCAGTACTTC. Translation: CASSQGLATVGEQYF. Complete variable domain (other parts from reference TRBV14 and TRBJ2-7): EAGVTQFPSHSVIEKGQTVTLRCDPISGHDNLYWYRRVMGKEIKFLLHFVKESKQDESGMPNNRFLAERTGGTYSTLKVQPAELEDSGVYFCASSQGLATVGEQYFGPGTRLTVT.

Notes on this clone: Other DNA sequences of this sample code for an identical CDR3. This rearrangement joins TRBV20-1 to TRBJ1-1; TRBD1 might be the D (6 bases). There are 11 residues in the CDR3. Trimming removed 7 bases at V and 8 bases at J, with 14 bases between. CDR1 and CDR2 from the germline V gene are DFQATT and SNEGSKA (reference sequence). For the CDR3, the DNA is TGCAGTGAAAGGGGGGGGACCGAAGCTTTCTTT. This encodes CSERGGTEAFF.

The chain links TRBV14 to TRBJ2-7; the D gene is possibly TRBD1 (6 bases). V lost 3 bases and J lost 1, with 13 bases in between. The CDR3 length is 15 residues. CDR1 is SGHDN, CDR2 FVKESK, per germline. CDR3 amino acids: CASSQGEGVSYEQYF. As DNA, the CDR3 is TGTGCCAGCAGCCAGGGAGAGGGGGTTTCCTACGAGCAGTACTTC.

The chain couples TRBV18 to TRBJ1-5; possible D gene TRBD1, 5 bases. The CDR3 has 16 residues. V was trimmed by 2 bases and J by 3 bases, leaving 14 bases between them. Per the germline V gene, CDR1 is KGHSH and CDR2 is LQKENI. The CDR3 DNA follows: TGTGCCAGCTCACCATCTCTGGGGCACTTCAATCAGCCCCAGCATTTT. This sequence encodes CASSPSLGHFNQPQHF.

The chain employs TRBV5-4 and TRBJ1-2; 9 nucleotides agree with TRBD1. The CDR3 loop spans 14 amino acids. The germline CDR1 and CDR2 sequences are SGHNT and YYREEE (reference sequence). Trimming at V came to 5 bases and at J to 2 bases, leaving 4 bases not matched to a gene. The CDR3 DNA sequence: TGTGCCAGCAGAAGAGACAGGGGGAACTATGGCTACACCTTC. Amino acids: CASRRDRGNYGYTF.

V and J are TRBV18 and TRBJ2-7; D gene unclear. The CDR3 runs 12 residues. The germline V and J ends were trimmed by 5 bases and 0 bases, with 5 bases remaining between them. From germline, CDR1 is KGHSH and CDR2 LQKENI. CDR3 region: CASSSSSYEQYF. The CDR3 coding sequence is TGTGCCAGCTCATCGAGCTCCTACGAGCAGTACTTC.

This clone was observed once. CDR3 residues: CATPKFGRRTDTQYF. CDR3 nucleotides: TGTGCCACCCCGAAATTTGGCCGGCGGACAGATACGCAGTATTTT. The J gene is TRBJ2-3, the V gene TRBV11-2; unclear D gene. The V end lost 10 bases, the J end lost 3 bases, and 20 bases lay between the germline ends. The CDR3 loop spans 15 amino acids. The germline V gene encodes CDR1 SGHAT and CDR2 FQNNGV.

This clone was found once. CDR3: CASSFGGNTEAFF. Written as DNA, the CDR3 is TGTGCCAGCAGTTTCGGGGGGAACACTGAAGCTTTCTTT. The V gene is TRBV27, the J gene TRBJ1-1; D possibly corresponds to TRBD1 (5 bases). V lost 3 bases, J lost 1 base, and 6 bases lay in between. The length of the CDR3 is 13 residues. Germline V gives CDR1 MNHEY, CDR2 SMNVEV (reference sequence).

The J gene is TRBJ2-7, the V gene TRBV5-5; 9 positions agree with TRBD1. From germline, CDR1 is SGHKS and CDR2 YYEKEE (reference sequence). This CDR3 is 15 amino acids long. The trim removed 1 base at V and 3 bases at J, leaving 5 bases unmatched. CDR3 DNA sequence: TGTGCCAGCAGCTTGTTTCCGGGACAGGGCTACGAGCAGTACTTC. Translating gives CASSLFPGQGYEQYF.

This clone was picked up a small number of times. CDR3 sequence (DNA): TGTGCCTGGAGTGAGGGAGCTGTGACTGAAGCTTTCTTT. It encodes CAWSEGAVTEAFF. The chain uses TRBV30 and TRBJ1-1; D is unresolved. CDR1 is GTSNPN and CDR2 is SVGIG in the germline V gene (reference sequence). This CDR3 contains 13 residues. Trimming took 1 base from V and 5 from J, leaving 11 bases between them.

The chain combines TRBV28 with TRBJ2-7; 10 positions agree with TRBD1. The V gene end was trimmed by 7 bases and the J gene end by 3 bases; junction bases not matched to a gene: 3. This CDR3 is built from 13 residues. The germline gives CDR1 MDHEN, CDR2 SYDVKM. CDR3 region: CASIGTGVYEQYF. CDR3 in DNA: TGTGCCAGCATAGGGACAGGGGTCTACGAGCAGTACTTC.

V gene TRBV19 combines with J gene TRBJ1-2; TRBD1 matches 8 bases. V lost 4 bases and J lost 3; bases outside the gene matches: 4. The germline V gene has CDR1 LNHDA and CDR2 SQIVND (reference sequence). There are 14 residues in the CDR3. The CDR3 loop is CASSKDRDDYGYTF. CDR3 sequence (DNA): TGTGCCAGTAGTAAGGACAGGGATGACTATGGCTACACCTTC.

V gene TRBV19 combines with J gene TRBJ1-1; D possibly corresponds to TRBD1 (6 bases). The CDR3 totals 12 residues. Germline V lookup: CDR1 LNHDA, CDR2 SQIVND (reference sequence). The germline V and J ends were trimmed by 10 bases and 4 bases, with 13 bases remaining between them. The DNA for the CDR3 is TGTGCCACCCAACAGGGTTTCACTGAAGCTTTCTTT. Translated, it gives CATQQGFTEAFF. The full variable domain, rest sourced from reference TRBV19 and TRBJ1-1, is DGGITQSPKYLFRKEGQNVTLSCEQNLNHDAMYWYRQDPGQGLRLIYYSQIVNDFQKGDIAEGYSVSREKKESFPLTVTSAQKNPTAFYLCATQQGFTEAFFGQGTRLTVV.

The chain couples TRBV7-2 to TRBJ1-5; TRBD1 matches at 8 bases. The CDR3 sequence is 14 residues long. The germline V gene has CDR1 SGHTA and CDR2 FQGNSA. J gave up 7 bases and V 5 bases, and 7 bases lay outside the gene matches. The CDR3 sequence is CASSDRTGPQPQHF. Written as DNA, the CDR3 is TGTGCCAGCAGCGACCGGACAGGGCCGCAGCCCCAGCATTTT.

This rearrangement joins TRBV5-1 to TRBJ2-1, with 8 bases fitting TRBD2. J lost 2 bases, V lost 3 bases, and 4 bases had no gene match. From germline, CDR1 is SGHRS and CDR2 YFSETQ. CDR3 length: 15 residues. CDR3 DNA: TGCGCCAGCAGCTGGAGCGGGGGTACCTACAATGAGCAGTTCTTC. Its translation is CASSWSGGTYNEQFF.

There are a few counts of this clone. This CDR3 is CASSFTSGANQPQHF. The CDR3 region has the DNA TGTGCCAGCAGCTTCACCTCAGGGGCCAATCAGCCCCAGCATTTT. The chain carries TRBV7-9 and TRBJ1-5; perhaps TRBD1 as D (6 bases). V was shortened by 3 bases and J by 3 bases, with 12 bases between the two germline ends. The CDR3 sequence is 15 residues long. The germline V gene encodes CDR1 SEHNR and CDR2 FQNEAQ (reference sequence).

Comments on this clone: At one of its ends the junction is not consistent with the germline gene, which may arise from a read error. The rearrangement links TRBV6-1 to TRBJ2-3; a weak D match, TRBD2 (5 bases). Germline values: CDR1 MNHNS, CDR2 SASEGT. The CDR3 sequence is 15 residues long. For the CDR3, the DNA is TGTGCCAGCGGTGACTTTGGGAGAAGCACAGATACGCAGTATTTT. It encodes CASGDFGRSTDTQYF.

V usage is TRBV30 and J usage is TRBJ2-5; D not resolved. CDR1 and CDR2 (germline): GTSNPN, SVGIG (reference sequence). Trimming left V 2 bases short and J 5 bases short, with 9 bases between. The CDR3 sequence is 12 residues long. The CDR3 region is CAWSPLRETQYF. The DNA of the CDR3 is TGTGCCTGGAGTCCATTGCGGGAGACCCAGTACTTC.

This clone was seen just once. This sequence joins TRBV27 and TRBJ2-1; 8 bases are a match to TRBD2. The V gene end was trimmed by 8 bases and the J gene end by 6 bases; junction bases not matched to a gene: 9. This CDR3 contains 14 residues. CDR1 MNHEY and CDR2 SMNVEV come from the germline V gene (reference sequence). The CDR3 DNA reads as TGTGCCAGCGGCGGGCAACTAGCGGTCAATGAGCAGTTCTTC. Encoded protein: CASGGQLAVNEQFF.

This clone has more than one count but fewer than ten. The chain couples TRBV28 to TRBJ2-7, with 9 bases fitting TRBD1. CDR1 is MDHEN, CDR2 SYDVKM, per germline. Trimming cost V 8 bases and J 2 bases; bases outside gene matches: 7. The CDR3 is 14 residues long. CDR3: CASRRTGETYEQYF. The DNA of the CDR3 is TGTGCCAGCCGGCGGACAGGGGAGACCTACGAGCAGTACTTC.

The J gene is TRBJ2-5, the V gene TRBV5-4; 10 bases are shared with TRBD2. The CDR3 totals 14 residues. CDR1 SGHNT and CDR2 YYREEE come from the germline V gene (reference sequence). The ends lost 2 bases at V and 4 bases at J; junction bases unmatched: 2. Written as DNA, the CDR3 is TGTGCCAGCAGCTTAGCGGGGGGGCCAGAGACCCAGTACTTC. This translates into CASSLAGGPETQYF.

This chain links TRBV5-4 with TRBJ1-2, with 7 bases lining up with TRBD1. V shed 4 bases, J shed 7 bases, and the junction held 4 bases outside the gene matches. CDR1 and CDR2 from the germline V gene are SGHNT and YYREEE (reference sequence). The CDR3 extends over 12 amino acids. CDR3 in amino acids: CASSTSGGGYTF. The CDR3 DNA reads TGTGCCAGCAGCACCTCAGGGGGTGGCTACACCTTC.

This chain's CDR3 is CASSTGQWAYEQYF. The CDR3 DNA sequence: TGTGCCAGCAGTACCGGACAGTGGGCCTACGAGCAGTACTTC. This sequence joins TRBV6-1 and TRBJ2-5, with TRBD1 as a possible D gene (6 bases). The J call is uncertain, as TRBJ2-7 better fits the DNA end. This CDR3 is 14 amino acids long. Germline V gene sequence: CDR1 MNHNS, CDR2 SASEGT.

The gene calls are TRBV9 and TRBJ1-1; D perhaps matches TRBD1 (5 bases). Trimming shortened V by 8 bases and J by 0 bases, and 29 bases separated the two germline ends. This CDR3 has 19 amino acids. Germline lookup yields CDR1 SGDLS and CDR2 YYNGEE. CDR3 residues: CARPEGFPHPELLNTEAFF. The CDR3, as DNA: TGTGCCAGACCGGAGGGGTTCCCCCACCCAGAGTTATTGAACACTGAAGCTTTCTTT.